The rows below give T cell receptor beta chains drawn from one sample of a study of blood T cells in healthy people across ages. TCRdb called the 5' RACE reads again in MiXCR, with one record for every CDR3 protein. The sample contains some 710,000 distinct CDR3 sequences, more than 35% of which appear only once. Input material: blood. Receptors originate from a man older than 75 in good health. CDR3s include the opening cysteine and the closing phenylalanine or tryptophan. D genes are given only for firm matches. The size entry is marked missing in some rows and otherwise reads once, few, many or a size class.

j_call clone_size d_call v_call cdr3_nt cdr3_aa
TRBJ2-7 many TRBD2 TRBV12-3/TRBV12-4 TGTGCCAGCAGTTTATGGCGGGGGAGCTCCTACGAGCAGTACTTC CASSLWRGSSYEQYF
TRBJ2-7 once - TRBV7-2 TGTGCCAGCAGCCCCCCCGGGAAGGAGACCCGGTACTTC CASSPPGKETRYF
TRBJ1-2 - - TRBV4-3 TGCGCCAGCAGCCAAGATGTACCAGGGCTCTATGGCTACACCTTC CASSQDVPGLYGYTF
TRBJ2-5 - TRBD2 TRBV7-9 TGTGCCAGCAGCTTCCCCGCGGGAGGGCCGGAAGAGACCCAGTACTTC CASSFPAGGPEETQYF
TRBJ2-5 - - TRBV4-3 TGCGCCAGCAGCCAAGGCCAGGGTCGGCAAGAGACCCAGTACTTC CASSQGQGRQETQYF
TRBJ1-1 many - TRBV7-2 TGTGCCAGCAGCCCCGGCGGGGCGTGGGCCGCGGGCACTGAAGCTTTCTTT CASSPGGAWAAGTEAFF
TRBJ2-7 few TRBD1 TRBV4-2 TGTGCCAGCAGCCAAGAGACAGGGGGCTACGAGCAGTACTTC CASSQETGGYEQYF
TRBJ2-5 many - TRBV3-1 TGTGCCAGCAGCCAAGATGGTCCGGGAGCAGAGACCCAGTACTTC CASSQDGPGAETQYF
TRBJ2-5 once TRBD1 TRBV7-9 TGTGCCAGCAGCTTAGCCCACAGGGGGCGAGAGACCCAGTACTTC CASSLAHRGRETQYF
TRBJ2-1 many - TRBV24-1 TGTGCCACCAGTGGTATCCGGGAGTTTGATGAGCAGTTCTTC CATSGIREFDEQFF
TRBJ2-1 - TRBD2 TRBV20-1 TGCAGTGCTAGATCGAGCGGGAGGGTTTGGGATGAGCAGTTCTTC CSARSSGRVWDEQFF
TRBJ2-7 few TRBD2 TRBV7-2 TGTGCCAGCAGCTCCACGGGGACTAGCGGGAGCTACGAGCAGTACTTC CASSSTGTSGSYEQYF
TRBJ2-1 - - TRBV6-5 TGTGCCAGCAGTTACTCTCGGCTAGCGTCCAGTAATGAGCAGTTCTTC CASSYSRLASSNEQFF
TRBJ2-1 - - TRBV12-3/TRBV12-4 TGTGCCAGCAGCGCATACTACCGGGACTCCTACAATGAGCAGTTCTTC CASSAYYRDSYNEQFF
TRBJ2-7 - - TRBV5-1 TGCGCCAGCAGCCCGGAGGGCTTGTCCTACGAGCAGTACTTC CASSPEGLSYEQYF
TRBJ2-5 once - TRBV25-1 TGTGCCAGCAGCGACGGGGTCTTGGAGACCCAGTACTTC CASSDGVLETQYF
TRBJ2-1 - - TRBV12-3/TRBV12-4 TGTGCCAGCAGTTCCTCGGAAGGGTGGAGAGACAATGAGCAGTTCTTC CASSSSEGWRDNEQFF
TRBJ2-7 few TRBD1 TRBV4-1 TGCGCCAGCAGCCAGTCGGCTACAGGGGTCTCCTACGAGCAGTACTTC CASSQSATGVSYEQYF
TRBJ1-1 - - TRBV25-1 TGTGCCAGCAGTGCGACAGGAGGGGGAACTGAAGCTTTCTTT CASSATGGGTEAFF
TRBJ2-7 once TRBD2 TRBV29-1 TGCAGCGTTGAGGAGACAGGGCGACTAGCGGGAGGCGCCACTACTACTAGCGAGCAGTACTTC CSVEETGRLAGGATTTSEQYF
TRBJ2-1 - - TRBV20-1 TGCAGTGCCCAGAGGGCTACTAGCTACAATGAGCAGTTCTTC CSAQRATSYNEQFF
TRBJ2-7 - TRBD2 TRBV5-1 TGCGCCAGCAGCTTTCCCATTAGCGGGAGCTCCTACAATGAGCAGTACTTC CASSFPISGSSYNEQYF
TRBJ2-4 once - TRBV4-2 TGTGCCAGCAGCCAAGCTGAGTACCTAGCCAAAAACATTCAGTACTTC CASSQAEYLAKNIQYF
TRBJ1-1 few - TRBV15 TGTGCCACCAGCAGAGATTGGTCGAACACTGAAGCTTTCTTT CATSRDWSNTEAFF
TRBJ2-7 few TRBD1 TRBV7-3 TGTGCCAGCAGTGGGACAGGGGGAGAGGGCGAGCAGTACTTC CASSGTGGEGEQYF
TRBJ2-3 - TRBD2 TRBV7-2 TGTGCCAGCAGCTTAGCTCCCGGACTAGCGGGAGGTGCAGATACGCAGTATTTT CASSLAPGLAGGADTQYF
TRBJ1-1 - - TRBV7-9 TGTGCCAGCAGCACTACCAGGACGGTTAACACTGAAGCTTTCTTT CASSTTRTVNTEAFF
TRBJ2-3 few - TRBV7-2 TGTGCCAGCAGCTCGAGGGAGATGTCACATACGCAGTATTTT CASSSREMSHTQYF
TRBJ2-5 - - TRBV29-1 TGCAGCGTTGAAGATAGGGTGGGAGGTGAGACCCAGTACTTC CSVEDRVGGETQYF
TRBJ2-1 - - TRBV4-1 TGCGCCAGCAGCCCTCGGGGCCCCGATGAGCAGTTCTTC CASSPRGPDEQFF
TRBJ1-4 few TRBD1 TRBV12-3/TRBV12-4 TGTGCCAGCAGGCCCGGGACAGAAAGCCTAAAACTGTTTTTT CASRPGTESLKLFF
TRBJ2-7 - TRBD2 TRBV25-1 TGTGCCAGCAGTCCCGGGGGGGCCGTTTACGAGCAGTACTTC CASSPGGAVYEQYF
TRBJ2-1 - TRBD2 TRBV6-2/TRBV6-3 TGTGCCAGCAGTTACTCCCTAGCGGTTACAGGTGAGCAGTTCTTC CASSYSLAVTGEQFF
TRBJ2-2 - TRBD1 TRBV29-1 TGCAGCGGGGGGACAGGGGGCACCGGGGAGCTGTTTTTT CSGGTGGTGELFF
TRBJ2-7 - - TRBV7-9 TGTGCCAGCAGATCCACAGGGTTCGAGCAGTACTTC CASRSTGFEQYF